Below are 25 T cell receptor beta chains sequenced from a single sample in a study of cytomegalovirus exposure and HLA in healthy donors. The PCR contained 60 Vbeta and 13 Jbeta primers. Some clones are missing from TCRdb's copy, which holds only in-frame ones; the method was immunoSEQ multiplex PCR. Counted here are about 140,000 clones, roughly 80% occurring once; the ten biggest clones make up roughly 4%. Sequenced: PBMCs. All receptors come from a man aged 40-55 years in good health and CMV-seropositive.

This rearrangement joins TRBV28 to TRBJ2-1; TRBD2 matches 16 bases. From germline, CDR1 is MDHEN and CDR2 SYDVKM. The CDR3 consists of 16 residues. The V segment lost 5 bases and the J segment 8 bases; nucleotides outside the gene matches: 6. The DNA of the CDR3 is TGTGCCAGCAGTGGGGGACTAGCGGGGGGGGTCGATGAGCAGTTCTTC. The encoded protein is CASSGGLAGGVDEQFF.

The gene calls are TRBV7-3 and TRBJ1-6, with a weak D call TRBD1 (5 bases). Germline CDR1 SGHTA, CDR2 FQGTGA. The CDR3 covers 13 residues. The V and J ends lost 5 bases and 8 bases respectively, with 10 bases between them. Here the CDR3 DNA reads TGTGCCAGCAGCCCGGACACGTATTCACCCCTCCACTTT. This translates into CASSPDTYSPLHF.

V and J are TRBV30 and TRBJ2-7; 9 nucleotides match TRBD1. Germline CDR1 reads GTSNPN; CDR2 reads SVGIG (reference sequence). There are 13 residues in the CDR3. The J segment lost 3 bases and the V segment lost 2 bases, leaving 2 bases of the junction unmatched. DNA for the CDR3: TGTGCCTGGAGTTGGGGACAGGGCTACGAGCAGTACTTC. This translates into CAWSWGQGYEQYF.

This clone came up many times. The chain has TRBV7-2 and TRBJ2-1; 12 positions agree with TRBD1. CDR3 length: 18 amino acids. J was trimmed by 3 bases and V by 4 bases; bases with no gene match: 10. Germline V gene sequence: CDR1 SGHTA, CDR2 FQGNSA. The CDR3: CASSWGTGGTSNYNEQFF. For the CDR3, the DNA is TGTGCCAGCAGCTGGGGGACAGGGGGCACCTCGAACTACAATGAGCAGTTCTTC.

In regard to this clone: The junction departs from the called germline gene at one end, perhaps through a read error. The chain combines TRBV15 with TRBJ1-2; D remains ambiguous. Germline CDR1 reads LNHNV; CDR2 reads YYDKDF (reference sequence). The CDR3 is 13 amino acids. The CDR3 region is CATSPTRQSGYPF. CDR3 nucleotides: TGTGCCACCAGCCCTACGAGGCAGTCTGGCTACCCCTTC.

This CDR3 is CASSRTGGRTEAFF. The CDR3 DNA reads TGTGCCAGCAGCCGGACAGGGGGCAGGACTGAAGCTTTCTTT. The V gene is TRBV6-5, the J gene TRBJ1-1; TRBD1 matches 11 bases. There are 14 residues in the CDR3. Germline V gene lookup returns CDR1 MNHEY and CDR2 SVGAGI. V gave up 6 bases and J gave up 5 bases; unmatched junction bases: 5.

V and J are TRBV5-1 and TRBJ2-5; D possibly corresponds to TRBD1 (5 bases). The CDR3 contains 12 residues. Germline V gene data show CDR1 as SGHRS and CDR2 as YFSETQ. V was pared by 8 bases and J by 2 bases, with 10 bases between. CDR3 coding DNA: TGCGCCAGTTTCCGACAGCAAGAGACCCAGTACTTC. Translating it yields CASFRQQETQYF.

This sequence joins TRBV2 and TRBJ1-2; the D is unclear. CDR3 size: 13 residues. Trimming stripped 8 bases from V and 5 bases from J, with 15 bases between. The V gene's germline CDR1 is SNHLY and CDR2 FYNNEI. The CDR3 DNA reads as TGTGCCAGCGGGCCTCCAATGATGTATGGCTACACCTTC. Its protein product is CASGPPMMYGYTF.

The V gene is TRBV5-5, the J gene TRBJ1-6; no firm D call. The V end lost 4 bases, the J end lost 4 bases, and 15 bases lay between the germline ends. This CDR3 comprises 16 residues. The germline gives CDR1 SGHKS, CDR2 YYEKEE (reference sequence). The CDR3 sequence: CASSPSTSFYNSPLHF. CDR3 sequence (DNA): TGTGCCAGCAGCCCCTCCACATCGTTTTATAATTCACCCCTCCACTTT.

The chain employs TRBV5-6 and TRBJ2-3; tentative D call: TRBD1 (6 bases). V lost 4 bases and J lost 0, with 15 bases in between. CDR1 is SGHDT, CDR2 YYEEEE, per germline. The CDR3 extends over 16 amino acids. CDR3 nucleotide sequence: TGTGCCAGCAGCGGGCACAGGGTCCCTAGCACAGATACGCAGTATTTT. It encodes CASSGHRVPSTDTQYF.

The rearrangement links TRBV30 to TRBJ2-1, with 9 bases fitting TRBD1. Germline assignment: CDR1 GTSNPN and CDR2 SVGIG (reference sequence). With V trimmed by 2 bases and J by 5 bases, 10 bases remained unmatched. The CDR3 extends over 16 amino acids. CDR3 coding DNA: TGTGCCTGGAGTAGCTGGACAGGGGTTATCAACAATGAGCAGTTCTTC. Amino acids: CAWSSWTGVINNEQFF.

This clone was seen more than once but under ten times. The chain is built from TRBV29-1 and TRBJ2-3; 12 bases are shared with TRBD2. Germline CDR1 SQVTM, CDR2 ANQGSEA. This CDR3 contains 12 residues. Trimming cost V 6 bases and J 9 bases; bases outside gene matches: 4. CDR3 in DNA: TGCAGCGTCCCGGGACTAGCGGGCACGCAGTATTTT. The encoded protein is CSVPGLAGTQYF.

The CDR3 sequence is CASSLVPQGMNTEAFF. CDR3 in DNA: TGTGCCAGCAGTTTGGTCCCTCAGGGGATGAACACTGAAGCTTTCTTT. This chain uses TRBV6-5 with TRBJ1-1, with D possibly matching TRBD1 (6 bases). V was trimmed by 4 bases and J by 0 bases, leaving 15 bases between them. This CDR3 contains 16 residues. The germline CDR1 and CDR2 sequences are MNHEY and SVGAGI.

The rearrangement uses TRBV7-8 and TRBJ2-7; D gene uncertain. Germline assignment: CDR1 SGHVS and CDR2 FQNEAQ. Trimming removed 0 bases from V and 0 bases from J, with 6 bases in between. This CDR3 spans 14 amino acids. CDR3 sequence (DNA): TGTGCCAGCAGCTTAGCGTGGAGCTCCTACGAGCAGTACTTC. It encodes CASSLAWSSYEQYF.

This clone has more than one count but fewer than ten. This sequence joins TRBV7-2 and TRBJ1-1; the D is unclear. Per the germline V gene, CDR1 is SGHTA and CDR2 is FQGNSA. The CDR3 extends over 13 amino acids. Trimming pared 2 bases from V and 7 bases from J, leaving 11 bases between. CDR3 sequence: CASSLKAGFEAFF. CDR3 DNA: TGTGCCAGCAGCTTAAAGGCAGGCTTTGAAGCTTTCTTT.

This rearrangement joins TRBV6-5 to TRBJ2-4; 7 nucleotides align to TRBD2. The V gene end was trimmed by 0 bases and the J gene end by 16 bases; junction bases not matched to a gene: 3. In germline, CDR1 is MNHEY, CDR2 SVGAGI. The CDR3 is 11 amino acids. The CDR3 bases are TGTGCCAGCAGTTACTCCGGGACTACTTACTTC. Its protein product is CASSYSGTTYF.

V usage is TRBV4-1 and J usage is TRBJ2-3, with D uncertain. The V end lost 1 base, the J end lost 2 bases, and 13 bases lay between the germline ends. Germline V CDR1 and CDR2: MGHRA, YSYEKL. The length of the CDR3 is 16 residues. DNA of the CDR3: TGCGCCAGCAGCCAAGGGCGGCGGCTCGTCACAGATACGCAGTATTTT. Translation gives CASSQGRRLVTDTQYF.

V is TRBV30 and J is TRBJ2-2; D uncertain. This CDR3 region has 12 residues. The germline V gene encodes CDR1 GTSNPN and CDR2 SVGIG (reference sequence). The V end was cut by 3 bases, the J end by 6 bases, with 8 bases between. The CDR3 region is CAWRGLPGELFF. The CDR3 nucleotides read TGTGCCTGGAGGGGCCTCCCCGGGGAGCTGTTTTTT.

This chain connects TRBV5-6 to TRBJ2-5; perhaps TRBD1 as D (5 bases). The CDR3 has 14 residues. V was cut by 3 bases and J by 7 bases, with 16 bases left in between. Germline CDR1 reads SGHDT; CDR2 reads YYEEEE. In DNA form, the CDR3 reads TGTGCCAGCAGCTCCCGGGCAACCAGGGTGACCCAGTACTTC. It yields the protein CASSSRATRVTQYF.

The rearrangement links TRBV7-3 to TRBJ1-2; no definite D call. The CDR3 sequence is 15 residues long. Trimming took 2 bases from V and 4 from J, leaving 14 bases between them. Germline CDR1 SGHTA, CDR2 FQGTGA. The CDR3 is CASSLEGKTPYGYTF. Here the CDR3 DNA reads TGTGCCAGCAGCTTAGAGGGCAAGACCCCCTATGGCTACACCTTC.

The chain is built from TRBV9 and TRBJ1-2, with 8 positions matching TRBD1. Germline V CDR1 and CDR2: SGDLS, YYNGEE. The V gene end was trimmed by 0 bases and the J gene end by 6 bases; junction bases not matched to a gene: 7. The CDR3 contains 15 residues. CDR3 region: CASSVGTGKAHGYTF. CDR3 sequence (DNA): TGTGCCAGCAGCGTAGGGACAGGGAAGGCCCATGGCTACACCTTC.

V and J are TRBV9 and TRBJ1-3; D call uncertain. V shed 3 bases and J shed 0 bases, with 10 bases lying between them. The CDR3 is 15 amino acids. Germline V gives CDR1 SGDLS, CDR2 YYNGEE. The CDR3 reads CASSASDFSGNTIYF. In DNA, the CDR3 is TGTGCCAGCAGCGCTTCGGACTTCTCTGGAAACACCATATATTTT.

The chain joins TRBV11-2 to TRBJ2-5; 9 nucleotides line up with TRBD2. The CDR3 consists of 16 residues. The trim removed 7 bases at V and 4 bases at J, leaving 13 bases unmatched. CDR1 is SGHAT and CDR2 is FQNNGV in the germline V gene. CDR3 loop: CASTLRGGGAGETQYF. In nucleotides, the CDR3 is TGTGCCAGCACCCTTAGAGGCGGGGGGGCTGGAGAGACCCAGTACTTC.

The chain uses TRBV29-1 and TRBJ2-3, with 7 bases lining up with TRBD1. V gave up 7 bases and J gave up 0 bases; unmatched junction bases: 7. This CDR3 is built from 14 residues. Germline CDR1 is SQVTM and CDR2 is ANQGSEA. The CDR3 spells CSAHRGTSTDTQYF. CDR3 coding DNA: TGCAGCGCCCACAGGGGAACTAGCACAGATACGCAGTATTTT.

The rearrangement uses TRBV7-9 and TRBJ1-6, with D possibly matching TRBD1 (5 bases). Trimming left V 0 bases short and J 0 bases short, with 9 bases between. CDR3 length: 17 amino acids. CDR1 SEHNR and CDR2 FQNEAQ come from the germline V gene (reference sequence). In DNA form, the CDR3 reads TGTGCCAGCAGCTTAGCCTGGGGGGACTCCTATAATTCACCCCTCCACTTT. Translating it yields CASSLAWGDSYNSPLHF.